This TCR beta chain was recorded in a study of T cells after yellow fever vaccination. The overall study: Libraries from low-cell-number fractions were prepared with the SMART-Seq v4 Ultra Low Input RNA kit. The study's findings and limits: The secondary response was weaker but peaked faster, day 5 versus 15. Boosting was followed by the reappearance of most primary-vaccination clones (under 97% CD4, 70% to 90% CD8).

V dropped 1 base and J dropped 6 bases, with 5 bases sitting between them. The CDR3 sequence is 13 residues long. CDR1 SGHRS and CDR2 YFSETQ come from the germline V gene. This clonotype was picked up many times. Its antigen is still unknown. A process of 5'RACE template switching, which added a universal primer site and UMIs, was used to make TCR cDNA. TCRdb reanalysed the 5' RACE reads using MiXCR and keeps one entry per CDR3 protein. Here the sample spans just over 300,000 distinct CDR3 sequences, around 3.9% being singletons. The origin of this receptor is a man aged 18 to 30 who received the YFV17D yellow fever vaccine. Here the sequenced sample was PBMCs, taken on the day of the yellow fever booster vaccination. The rearrangement links TRBV5-1 to TRBJ1-6, with D hard to call. The chain's CDR3 is CASSLWSNSPLHF. The CDR3 DNA reads as TGCGCCAGCAGCTTGTGGAGTAATTCACCCCTCCACTTT. The full variable domain, rest sourced from reference TRBV5-1 and TRBJ1-6, is KAGVTQTPRYLIKTRGQQVTLSCSPISGHRSVSWYQQTPGQGLQFLFEYFSETQRNKGNFPGRFSGRQFSNSRSEMNVSTLELGDSALYLCASSLWSNSPLHFGNGTRLTVT.